This TCR beta chain was observed in a study of patients and donors after allogeneic stem cell transplantation (dated by TCRdb to about 2020). There are 17 amino acids in the CDR3, from cysteine to phenylalanine inclusive. Only the CDR3 DNA is retained, 51 bases long and in frame from the first base. CDR1 SGHTA and CDR2 FQGNSA are derived from the germline V gene. V is cut back by 5 bases and J by 0 bases, with 7 bases in the junction unmatched. A word on this clonotype: Its specific antigen is unknown. Per-base quality was not reported, and no clone a single base away is much larger than it.

The library was produced with RT-PCR. TCRdb shows the sequencer as NextSeq 550. In TCRdb, the public reads were trimmed at Q25 with fastp and aligned with MiXCR, with productive beta chains retained. Entries that share a CDR3 protein sequence are merged under the most common genes and DNA. This sample holds hundreds of thousands of distinct CDR3 sequences; roughly 16% were observed only once. The ten largest clones represent around 7.9% of the sample. The specimen was blood, either unsorted or a sorted T cell fraction (not recorded which). This receptor chain uses TRBV7-2 and TRBJ1-4; 9 central nucleotides agree with TRBD1. This TCR came from a human donor who was either an allogeneic HSCT recipient or a stem cell or donor lymphocyte infusion donor (not recorded which). It is not recorded whose cells these are; they may come from a transplant donor. The nucleotides read TGTGCCAGCAGCCCGGGACAGGGATATGCAACTAATGAAAAACTGTTTTTT. It translates to CASSPGQGYATNEKLFF.